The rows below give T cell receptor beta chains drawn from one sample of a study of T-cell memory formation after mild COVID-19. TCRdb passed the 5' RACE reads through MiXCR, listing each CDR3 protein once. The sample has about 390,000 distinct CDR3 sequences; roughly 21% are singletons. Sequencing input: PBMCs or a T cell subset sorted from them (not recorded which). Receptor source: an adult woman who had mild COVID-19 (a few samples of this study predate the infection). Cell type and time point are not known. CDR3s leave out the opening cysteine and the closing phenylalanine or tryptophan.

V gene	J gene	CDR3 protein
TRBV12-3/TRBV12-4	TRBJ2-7	ASSTSGTKQY
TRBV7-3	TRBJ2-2	ASSILAGDGELF
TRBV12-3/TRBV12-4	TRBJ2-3	ACGLRDTQY
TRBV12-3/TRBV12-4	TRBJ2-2	ASSLSPGELF
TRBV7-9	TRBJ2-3	ASSTTSGGATDTQY
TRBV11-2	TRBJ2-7	ASSTWRGREQY
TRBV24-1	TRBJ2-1	ATGRYNEQF
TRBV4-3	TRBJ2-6	ASSQDTQTGANVLT
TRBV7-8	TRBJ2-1	ASSFLLVAYNEQF
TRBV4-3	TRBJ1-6	ASSRGRTGAISPLH
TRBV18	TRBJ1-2	ASSPGTGAIRSYGYT
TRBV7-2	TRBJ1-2	ASSSTTQANYGYT
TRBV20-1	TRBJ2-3	SPYPFMGADTQY
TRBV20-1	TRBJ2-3	SARTSSDTQY
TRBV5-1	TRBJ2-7	ASSAIGQGASYEQY
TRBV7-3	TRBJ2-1	ASSLDRVNEQF
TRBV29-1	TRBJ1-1	SVVGPMNTEAF
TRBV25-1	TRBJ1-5	ASSEGGSFQPQH
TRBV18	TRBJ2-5	ASSLTGGETQY
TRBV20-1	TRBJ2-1	RVFAGGVDNEQF
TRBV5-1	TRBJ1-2	ASSLESVYGYT
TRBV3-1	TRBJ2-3	ASSQKPGNLFPDTQY
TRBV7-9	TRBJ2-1	ASSLEWLDVEQF
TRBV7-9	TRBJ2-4	ASSPNPGGRNIQY
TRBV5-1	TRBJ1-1	ASSSSTMRNTEAF
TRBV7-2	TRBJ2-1	ASSFGRQGTF
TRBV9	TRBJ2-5	ASIPRLAGEVLPPNEETQY
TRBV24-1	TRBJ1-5	ATQGAGQPQH
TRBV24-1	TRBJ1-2	ATSDSRTGRYGYT
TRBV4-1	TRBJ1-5	ASSQDRSGQPQH
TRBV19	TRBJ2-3	ASSTSGDTQY
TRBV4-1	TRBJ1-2	ASSPADNTFYGYT
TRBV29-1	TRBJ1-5	SVAFSPNQPQH
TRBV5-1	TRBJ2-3	ASTEGDSTDTQY
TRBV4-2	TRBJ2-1	ASSPGLAEHNEQF
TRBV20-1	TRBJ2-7	SARVREVSYEQY
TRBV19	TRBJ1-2	ASSEGGPPYGYT
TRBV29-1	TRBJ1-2	SVEGGREDYGYT
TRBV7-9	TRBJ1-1	ASSENHRGTEAF
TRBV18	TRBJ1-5	ASSRADQPQH
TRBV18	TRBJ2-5	ASSRPAIFAETQY
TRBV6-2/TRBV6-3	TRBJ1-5	ASSYSITYYQPQH
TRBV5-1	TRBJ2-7	ASSADRDYEQY
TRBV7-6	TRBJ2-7	ASSPTGKGTYEQY
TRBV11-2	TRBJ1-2	ASSHRGPMYGYT
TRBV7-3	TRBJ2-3	ASSSRLAGRNGADTQY
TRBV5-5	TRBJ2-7	ASSFTLGTPTYEQY
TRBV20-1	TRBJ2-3	SASIAGEGTDTQY
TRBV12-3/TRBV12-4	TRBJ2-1	ASSPQHLTSGRWSYNEQF
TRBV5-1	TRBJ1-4	ASSLMIWGTNEKLF
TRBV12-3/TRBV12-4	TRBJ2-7	ASSPTSGGSSEQY
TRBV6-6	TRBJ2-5	ASSYSSLAIQETQY
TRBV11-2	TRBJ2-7	ASSPQEMEQY
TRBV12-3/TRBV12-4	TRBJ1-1	ASSFQLDGTEAF
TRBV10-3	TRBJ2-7	ATSGTQEQY
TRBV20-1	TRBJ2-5	SARETGMIWGETQY
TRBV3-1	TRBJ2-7	ASSQDWGRARDYEQY